Each of the 32 T cell receptor beta chains below was sequenced from the same sample in a study of cytomegalovirus exposure and HLA in healthy donors. In the PCR, 60 Vbeta and 13 Jbeta primers were used. Profiling relied on immunoSEQ multiplex PCR, and the TCRdb table lists in-frame clones only, not all of them. The sample consists of some 160,000 clones, 75% to 90% of them appearing once. The sample was PBMCs. The source is a woman aged 18 to 35 in good health and CMV-seronegative.

The V call is TRBV6-1, the J call TRBJ1-5; D perhaps matches TRBD1 (6 bases). V lost 7 bases, J lost 6 bases, and 16 bases lay in between. The CDR3 runs 14 residues. Germline CDR1 reads MNHNS; CDR2 reads SASEGT. CDR3 amino acids: CASIPGQGSQPQHF. DNA of the CDR3: TGTGCCAGCATCCCGGGGCAGGGGAGTCAGCCCCAGCATTTT.

The rearrangement uses TRBV7-9 and TRBJ1-1; 8 bases fit TRBD1. The CDR3 contains 15 residues. CDR1 is SEHNR, CDR2 FQNEAQ, per germline (reference sequence). V was pared by 7 bases and J by 7 bases, with 14 bases of the junction left unmatched. The CDR3 region has the DNA TGTGCCAGCAAATTAGGAAGGGACAGGACAGATGAAGCTTTCTTT. The encoded protein is CASKLGRDRTDEAFF. The full variable domain, completed using reference TRBV7-9 and TRBJ1-1, is DTGVSQNPRHKITKRGQNVTFRCDPISEHNRLYWYRQTLGQGPEFLTYFQNEAQLEKSRLLSDRFSAERPKGSFSTLEIQRTEQGDSAMYLCASKLGRDRTDEAFFGQGTRLTVV.

V gene TRBV28 combines with J gene TRBJ1-2; 7 bases agree with TRBD1. The CDR3 has 17 residues. V trimming: 6 bases; J trimming: 5 bases; junction bases outside the gene matches: 18. The germline V gene encodes CDR1 MDHEN and CDR2 SYDVKM. The DNA of the CDR3 is TGTGCCAGCAGCGGGGGAGACACAGGGGCGAGAAATTATGGCTACACCTTC. Translation gives CASSGGDTGARNYGYTF.

This clone was recorded once. The V gene is TRBV30, the J gene TRBJ1-1; 8 bases are shared with TRBD1. The junction had 10 bases not matched to a gene; V was cut back by 3 bases and J by 7 bases. The CDR3 has 14 residues. CDR1 GTSNPN and CDR2 SVGIG come from the germline V gene (reference sequence). CDR3 sequence (DNA): TGTGCCTGGAGGGAAGGACAGGGTGCGTATGAAGCTTTCTTT. It codes for CAWREGQGAYEAFF.

A single count supports this clone. V is TRBV27 and J is TRBJ2-1, with D unclear. With 4 bases removed from V and 9 bases from J, the gap between germline ends came to 13 bases. The length of the CDR3 is 13 residues. Germline CDR1 MNHEY, CDR2 SMNVEV (reference sequence). Here the CDR3 reads CASSSSGTPEQFF. The CDR3 nucleotides read TGTGCCAGCAGTTCGTCTGGCACACCTGAGCAGTTCTTC.

J is TRBJ2-7 and V is TRBV29-1; the match to TRBD2 covers 8 bases. Germline CDR1 reads SQVTM; CDR2 reads ANQGSEA. Germline trimming cut 3 bases from V and 0 bases from J; bases unmatched to any gene: 4. The CDR3 totals 14 residues. This chain's CDR3 is CSVEAGGSSYEQYF. The CDR3 DNA follows: TGCAGCGTTGAGGCGGGGGGAAGCTCCTACGAGCAGTACTTC.

The chain joins TRBV6-5 to TRBJ1-1; maybe TRBD1 (6 bases). Germline assignment: CDR1 MNHEY and CDR2 SVGAGI. Trimming removed 6 bases at V and 4 bases at J, with 9 bases between. The CDR3 runs 12 residues. The CDR3 protein is CASSRRGTEAFF. The CDR3 DNA reads TGTGCCAGCAGCCGCAGGGGCACTGAAGCTTTCTTT.

This chain links TRBV6-1 with TRBJ1-1; a weak D match, TRBD1 (6 bases). The germline CDR1 and CDR2 sequences are MNHNS and SASEGT. V lost 5 bases and J lost 5, with 15 bases in between. The CDR3 is 14 amino acids. For the CDR3, the DNA is TGTGCCAGCAGTTCGACGGGGGGCAGTACTGAAGCTTTCTTT. It translates to CASSSTGGSTEAFF.

The genes are TRBV5-1 and TRBJ2-5; tentative D call: TRBD2 (7 bases). The J call may be incorrect, as the DNA end agrees better with TRBJ2-7. This CDR3 spans 15 amino acids. Germline lookup yields CDR1 SGHRS and CDR2 YFSETQ. CDR3 amino acids: CASSFVGGLAYEQYF. The DNA of the CDR3 is TGCGCCAGCAGCTTCGTGGGGGGGCTGGCCTACGAGCAGTACTTC.

This clone was counted between two and nine times. The rearrangement links TRBV4-2 to TRBJ2-7; TRBD2 matches 11 bases. The V gene's germline CDR1 is LGHNA and CDR2 YNFKEQ. With 3 bases clipped from V and 2 bases from J, the junction kept 3 bases outside the gene matches. This CDR3 is built from 15 residues. CDR3 DNA: TGTGCCAGCAGCCAGGGTAGCGGGGGGGCCTACGAGCAGTACTTC. Its protein product is CASSQGSGGAYEQYF.

This chain uses TRBV11-1 with TRBJ1-1; perhaps TRBD1 as D (6 bases). The V gene lost 4 bases and the J gene lost 4 bases, with 13 bases spanning the gap. The CDR3 is 14 amino acids. CDR1 SGHAT and CDR2 FQDESV come from the germline V gene (reference sequence). The CDR3 is CASSSRTGSTEAFF. In DNA form, the CDR3 reads TGTGCCAGCAGCTCAAGAACAGGGAGCACTGAAGCTTTCTTT.

The V and J genes are TRBV28 and TRBJ1-3; possibly TRBD1 for D (6 bases). Germline V gene sequence: CDR1 MDHEN, CDR2 SYDVKM. CDR3 length equals 14 residues. V was clipped by 5 bases and J by 2 bases, with 10 bases between them. CDR3 region: CASSTQGAGNTIYF. In DNA, the CDR3 is TGTGCCAGCAGTACACAGGGAGCTGGAAACACCATATATTTT.

To note about this clone: Germline and junction disagree at one end, which may indicate a read error. The chain combines TRBV7-9 with TRBJ2-1, with TRBD2 identical over 8 bases. Looked up from germline, CDR1 is SEHNR and CDR2 is FQNEAQ (reference sequence). This CDR3 comprises 16 residues. CDR3 residues: CSSSSSGGSFWHEQFF. CDR3 bases: TGTTCCAGCAGCTCCAGCGGGGGCTCCTTTTGGCATGAGCAGTTCTTC.

The V and J genes are TRBV2 and TRBJ1-4; D is perhaps TRBD1 (6 bases). The germline CDR1 and CDR2 sequences are SNHLY and FYNNEI. The V end lost 6 bases, the J end lost 7 bases, and 12 bases lay between the germline ends. This CDR3 contains 13 residues. The CDR3 spells CASRGVQGEKLFF. The CDR3 DNA is TGTGCCAGCAGAGGAGTACAGGGTGAAAAACTGTTTTTT. Full variable domain (outside the CDR3, taken from reference TRBV2 and TRBJ1-4): EPEVTQTPSHQVTQMGQEVILRCVPISNHLYFYWYRQILGQKVEFLVSFYNNEISEKSEIFDDQFSVERPDGSNFTLKIRSTKLEDSAMYFCASRGVQGEKLFFGSGTQLSVL.

The chain uses TRBV28 and TRBJ2-5, with a possible D match to TRBD2 (6 bases). Germline CDR1 is MDHEN and CDR2 is SYDVKM. V gave up 3 bases and J gave up 5 bases, with 16 bases separating them. The CDR3 consists of 15 residues. The CDR3 nucleotides are TGTGCCAGCAGTTTTCCTAGGGGACTGCTTGAGACCCAGTACTTC. The encoded protein is CASSFPRGLLETQYF.

This chain uses TRBV7-7 with TRBJ2-1, with D uncertain. The length of the CDR3 is 13 residues. Germline V gives CDR1 SSHAT, CDR2 FNYEAQ (reference sequence). The V end was cut by 3 bases, the J end by 0 bases, with 3 bases between. Written as DNA, the CDR3 is TGTGCCAGCAGCTTGAGCTCCTACAATGAGCAGTTCTTC. Amino acid sequence: CASSLSSYNEQFF.

The chain joins TRBV27 to TRBJ1-2; 7 bases are a match to TRBD1. In germline, CDR1 is MNHEY, CDR2 SMNVEV (reference sequence). V lost 2 bases, J lost 8 bases, and 11 bases stayed unmatched. CDR3 length: 15 amino acids. The CDR3 is CASSLVGTARGGYTF. As DNA, the CDR3 is TGTGCCAGCAGTTTAGTCGGGACAGCCCGAGGGGGCTACACCTTC.

In the case of this clone: The junction shows a germline mismatch at one end, possibly a read error. This chain links TRBV15 with TRBJ2-6; a possible D gene is TRBD2 (6 bases). Germline V CDR1 and CDR2: LNHNV, YYDKDF (reference sequence). CDR3 length equals 19 residues. The CDR3 loop reads CATSRLPGLGFSGANGLTF. The CDR3 DNA sequence: TGTGCCACCAGCAGGCTTCCGGGACTGGGATTCTCTGGGGCCAACGGCCTGACTTTC. Full variable domain (remainder filled in from reference TRBV15 and TRBJ2-6): DAMVIQNPRYQVTQFGKPVTLSCSQTLNHNVMYWYQQKSSQAPKLLFHYYDKDFNNEADTPDNFQSRRPNTSFCFLDIRSPGLGDTAMYLCATSRLPGLGFSGANGLTFGAGSRLTVL.

The gene calls are TRBV28 and TRBJ1-5; maybe TRBD1 (5 bases). The ends were cut back, 10 bases at V and 4 bases at J, with 14 bases in the middle. The germline V gene encodes CDR1 MDHEN and CDR2 SYDVKM. The length of the CDR3 is 13 residues. CDR3 DNA: TGTGCCACCCATTACCAGGGTAATCAGCCCCAGCATTTT. Its protein product is CATHYQGNQPQHF.

The J gene is TRBJ2-7, the V gene TRBV28; 7 nucleotides match TRBD2. The CDR3 extends over 16 amino acids. CDR1 MDHEN and CDR2 SYDVKM come from the germline V gene. V was clipped by 4 bases and J by 3 bases; unmatched bases: 12. CDR3 nucleotides: TGTGCCAGCAGTTCCCCTTTGGAGCGGGATAGCTACGAGCAGTACTTC. Translation: CASSSPLERDSYEQYF.

This sequence joins TRBV7-2 and TRBJ1-3, with 8 bases identical to TRBD1. V shed 5 bases and J 2 bases; nucleotides not matched to a gene: 2. The germline CDR1 and CDR2 sequences are SGHTA and FQGNSA. This CDR3 is built from 14 residues. For the CDR3, the DNA is TGTGCCAGCAGCCGGACAGGGACTGGAAACACCATATATTTT. Amino acids: CASSRTGTGNTIYF. The full variable domain, in which reference TRBV7-2 and TRBJ1-3 provide the parts outside the CDR3, is GAGVSQSPSNKVTEKGKDVELRCDPISGHTALYWYRQSLGQGLEFLIYFQGNSAPDKSGLPSDRFSAERTGGSVSTLTIQRTQQEDSAVYLCASSRTGTGNTIYFGEGSWLTVV.

The V call is TRBV5-4, the J call TRBJ2-4; D is undetermined. The V end was cut by 5 bases, the J end by 0 bases, with 9 bases between. Per germline, CDR1 SGHNT and CDR2 YYREEE (reference sequence). This CDR3 is built from 14 residues. The CDR3 bases are TGTGCCAGCAGATATACAATAGCCAAAAACATTCAGTACTTC. This translates into CASRYTIAKNIQYF.

This chain connects TRBV7-6 to TRBJ2-5; the D gene is possibly TRBD1 (6 bases). The CDR3 length is 15 residues. Germline V gives CDR1 SGHVS, CDR2 FNYEAQ. V lost 3 bases and J 7 bases, leaving 18 bases between the germline ends. CDR3: CASSLDSDHKGTQYF. DNA for the CDR3: TGTGCCAGCAGCTTGGACAGCGACCATAAGGGGACCCAGTACTTC. Full variable domain (missing parts from reference TRBV7-6 and TRBJ2-5): GAGVSQSPRYKVTKRGQDVALRCDPISGHVSLYWYRQALGQGPEFLTYFNYEAQQDKSGLPNDRFSAERPEGSISTLTIQRTEQRDSAMYRCASSLDSDHKGTQYFGPGTRLLVL.

With respect to this clone: The same CDR3 can be traced to other DNA sequences in this sample. This sequence joins TRBV28 and TRBJ2-3; 8 bases map to TRBD2. Per the germline V gene, CDR1 is MDHEN and CDR2 is SYDVKM. The V and J ends lost 3 bases and 6 bases, in that order; junction bases with no gene match: 8. This CDR3 is built from 15 residues. CDR3 protein: CASSFRRGVQDTQYF. CDR3 nucleotides: TGTGCCAGCAGTTTTAGGCGGGGGGTCCAGGATACGCAGTATTTT.

The V gene is TRBV6-1, the J gene TRBJ1-4, with a tentative D call TRBD1 (5 bases). The CDR3 has 15 residues. Germline V lookup: CDR1 MNHNS, CDR2 SASEGT. The V end was cut by 5 bases, the J end by 8 bases, with 18 bases between. CDR3 sequence reads: CASSNQGLGREKLFF. In DNA, the CDR3 is TGTGCCAGCAGTAACCAGGGACTTGGACGGGAAAAACTGTTTTTT.

The rearrangement links TRBV7-3 to TRBJ2-1; TRBD2 matches 8 bases. The junction had 5 bases not matched to a gene; V was cut back by 4 bases and J by 3 bases. This CDR3 has 15 amino acids. CDR1 SGHTA and CDR2 FQGTGA come from the germline V gene. The CDR3 nucleotides read TGTGCCAGCAGCTGGAGCGGGGGCGACTACAATGAGCAGTTCTTC. It is translated as CASSWSGGDYNEQFF. The complete variable domain, with remaining parts taken from reference TRBV7-3 and TRBJ2-1, reads GAGVSQTPSNKVTEKGKYVELRCDPISGHTALYWYRQSLGQGPEFLIYFQGTGAADDSGLPNDRFFAVRPEGSVSTLKIQRTERGDSAVYLCASSWSGGDYNEQFFGPGTRLTVL.

The DNA of the CDR3 is TGTGCCAGCAGCCTTAGCGGGCGATACAATGAGCAGTTCTTC. Translated, it gives CASSLSGRYNEQFF. J is TRBJ2-1 and V is TRBV7-6, with 7 bases matching TRBD2. The V and J ends lost 5 bases and 4 bases, in that order; junction bases with no gene match: 5. The CDR3 sequence is 14 residues long. The V gene's germline CDR1 is SGHVS and CDR2 FNYEAQ.

The chain combines TRBV4-1 with TRBJ1-3, with TRBD1 identical over 7 bases. CDR3 length equals 17 residues. CDR1 and CDR2 from the germline V gene are MGHRA and YSYEKL. The V segment lost 2 bases and the J segment 1 base; nucleotides outside the gene matches: 8. CDR3 in amino acids: CASSQPRQGKSGNTIYF. In nucleotides, the CDR3 is TGCGCCAGCAGCCAACCCCGACAGGGCAAATCTGGAAACACCATATATTTT.

The chain links TRBV2 to TRBJ1-6, with a tentative D call TRBD1 (6 bases). V lost 11 bases and J 10 bases, leaving 18 bases between the germline ends. This CDR3 has 13 amino acids. Germline V CDR1 and CDR2: SNHLY, FYNNEI. The CDR3 here is CAGNRGGRSPLHF. CDR3 DNA: TGTGCCGGAAACCGAGGGGGTAGGTCACCCCTCCACTTT.

The rearrangement joins TRBV6-1 to TRBJ1-2; TRBD1 matches 8 bases. CDR1 and CDR2 from the germline V gene are MNHNS and SASEGT. V lost 6 bases, J lost 1 base, and 7 bases stayed unmatched. This CDR3 comprises 15 residues. The CDR3 bases are TGTGCCAGCAGCGCCGGGACAGGCCTTAACTATGGCTACACCTTC. It translates to CASSAGTGLNYGYTF.

V gene TRBV6-1 combines with J gene TRBJ1-4; weak D call: TRBD1 (5 bases). Germline CDR1 and CDR2: MNHNS and SASEGT. The CDR3 has 12 amino acids. V was cut by 8 bases and J by 14 bases, with 18 bases left in between. The DNA for the CDR3 is TGTGCCAGCGGGAACGGGGGGGTAGGTCTGTTTTTT. The encoded protein is CASGNGGVGLFF.

The rearrangement links TRBV11-3 to TRBJ2-5, with D perhaps TRBD2 (6 bases). Germline V gene data show CDR1 as SGHNT and CDR2 as YENEEA. Deletions cut 6 bases from V and 5 bases from J, with 16 bases between. The CDR3 extends over 14 amino acids. The CDR3 region has the DNA TGTGCCAGCAGTTTACGGGGCGGGGTGGAGACCCAGTACTTC. The encoded protein is CASSLRGGVETQYF.